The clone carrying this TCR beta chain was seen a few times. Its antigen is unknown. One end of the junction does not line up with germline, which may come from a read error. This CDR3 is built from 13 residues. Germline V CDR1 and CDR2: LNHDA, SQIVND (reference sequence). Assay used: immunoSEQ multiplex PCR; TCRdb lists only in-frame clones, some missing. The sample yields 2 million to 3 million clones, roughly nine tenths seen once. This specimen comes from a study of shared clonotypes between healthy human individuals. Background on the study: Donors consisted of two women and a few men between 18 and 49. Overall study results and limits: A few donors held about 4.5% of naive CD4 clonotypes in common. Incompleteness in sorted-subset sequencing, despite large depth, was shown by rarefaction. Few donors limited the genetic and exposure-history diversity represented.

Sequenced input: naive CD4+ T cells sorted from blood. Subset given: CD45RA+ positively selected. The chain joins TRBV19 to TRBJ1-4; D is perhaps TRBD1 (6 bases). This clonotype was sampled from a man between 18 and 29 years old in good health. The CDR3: CASRQATYEKLFF. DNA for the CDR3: TGTGCCAGTCGACAGGCAACTTATGAAAAACTGTTTTTT.